This record looks at one TCR beta chain sequence and its context. Here the CDR3 omits its conserved ending phenylalanine or tryptophan, so a read error is the likely source. This record belongs to a study of blood T cells in healthy people across ages. The second PCR ran roughly 7 to 11 cycles with a sample-barcoded 5' primer and J-beta primers. TCRdb used MiXCR to reprocess the 5' RACE reads, holding one entry per CDR3 protein. This sample has about 570,000 distinct CDR3 sequences, with 25% to 30% found just once. Trimming stripped 0 bases from V and 5 bases from J, with 16 bases between. Per germline, CDR1 SGHRS and CDR2 YFSETQ. The length of the CDR3 is 16 residues.

Sample: blood. This TCR was sampled from a woman in her sixties or seventies in good health. V gene TRBV5-1 combines with J gene TRBJ2-3; D might be TRBD2 (7 bases). CDR3 sequence reads: CASSLAAGARGDTQYV. The CDR3 DNA reads TGCGCCAGCAGCTTGGCCGCGGGGGCGCGGGGAGATACGCAGTATGTT.